The next 4 T cell receptor beta chains were all read from a single sample in a study of post-analysis software for immune sequencing data (dated by TCRdb to about 2015). Points the paper makes about the study in general: Significantly higher frequencies in patients than in controls were found for roughly 5 TRBV segments, including TRBV5-6, TRBV5-1 and TRBV20-1.

The method behind the library was PCR. TCRdb lists the instrument as Illumina HiSeq 2500. To reduce PCR and sequencing biases, unique molecular identifiers were incorporated into the TCR beta cDNA libraries. TCRdb cleaned the public reads at Q25 with fastp, built clones with MiXCR and kept in-frame beta chains. Entries that share a CDR3 protein sequence are merged under the most common genes and DNA. The sample table shows 650,000 to 850,000 distinct CDR3 sequences, and roughly 50% are seen once. Jointly, the top ten make up 4.6% of the sample. For these TCRs, the target antigens are not known. The source material was blood. All receptors come from a girl aged 5-17 years with multiple sclerosis.

J is TRBJ2-2 and V is TRBV7-3; 7 bases are shared with TRBD1. Germline values: CDR1 SGHTA, CDR2 FQGTGA. The CDR3 is 17 residues long. Losses at the gene ends were 5 bases for V and 2 bases for J; bases not matched to a gene: 11. The CDR3 region is CASSLQGTLPNTGELFF. The CDR3 DNA follows: TGTGCCAGCAGCCTACAGGGGACCCTCCCCAACACCGGGGAGCTGTTTTTT.

The chain has TRBV7-6 and TRBJ1-1; TRBD1 agrees at 10 bases. V lost 2 bases and J lost 4; bases outside the gene matches: 10. This CDR3 is built from 17 residues. Germline loops: CDR1 SGHVS, CDR2 FNYEAQ. The CDR3 DNA reads as TGTGCCAGCAGCTTACAGGGACAGGGGAGTGCGGGCACTGAAGCTTTCTTT. Encoded protein: CASSLQGQGSAGTEAFF. Variable domain in full (rest from reference TRBV7-6 and TRBJ1-1): GAGVSQSPRYKVTKRGQDVALRCDPISGHVSLYWYRQALGQGPEFLTYFNYEAQQDKSGLPNDRFSAERPEGSISTLTIQRTEQRDSAMYRCASSLQGQGSAGTEAFFGQGTRLTVV.

This clonotype has more than one count but fewer than ten. The V gene is TRBV6-5, the J gene TRBJ2-3; 8 nucleotides agree with TRBD1. The CDR3 consists of 14 residues. Unmatched junction bases numbered 4, after V lost 3 bases and J lost 5 bases. The germline gives CDR1 MNHEY, CDR2 SVGAGI. CDR3 bases: TGTGCCAGCAGTTATGGACAGGGAAGAGATACGCAGTATTTT. Translation gives CASSYGQGRDTQYF.

The rearrangement links TRBV7-3 to TRBJ2-1; 9 positions agree with TRBD2. The V gene end was trimmed by 1 base and the J gene end by 0 bases; junction bases not matched to a gene: 10. CDR3 length equals 19 residues. In germline, CDR1 is SGHTA, CDR2 FQGTGA. In nucleotides, the CDR3 is TGTGCCAGCAGCTTAAAATGGGGCGGGAGGGCCGTCTCCTACAATGAGCAGTTCTTC. Translation: CASSLKWGGRAVSYNEQFF.